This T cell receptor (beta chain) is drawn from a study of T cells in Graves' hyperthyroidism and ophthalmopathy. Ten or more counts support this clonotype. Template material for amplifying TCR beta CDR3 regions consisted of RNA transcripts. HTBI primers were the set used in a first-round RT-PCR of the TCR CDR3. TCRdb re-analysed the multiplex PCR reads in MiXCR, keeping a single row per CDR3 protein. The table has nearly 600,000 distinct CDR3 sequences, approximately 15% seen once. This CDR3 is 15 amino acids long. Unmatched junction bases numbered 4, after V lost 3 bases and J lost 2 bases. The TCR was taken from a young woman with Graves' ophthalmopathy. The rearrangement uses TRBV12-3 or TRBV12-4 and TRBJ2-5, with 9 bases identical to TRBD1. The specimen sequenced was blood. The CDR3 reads CASSFDRGAQETQYF. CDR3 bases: TGTGCCAGCAGTTTTGACAGGGGGGCTCAAGAGACCCAGTACTTC.